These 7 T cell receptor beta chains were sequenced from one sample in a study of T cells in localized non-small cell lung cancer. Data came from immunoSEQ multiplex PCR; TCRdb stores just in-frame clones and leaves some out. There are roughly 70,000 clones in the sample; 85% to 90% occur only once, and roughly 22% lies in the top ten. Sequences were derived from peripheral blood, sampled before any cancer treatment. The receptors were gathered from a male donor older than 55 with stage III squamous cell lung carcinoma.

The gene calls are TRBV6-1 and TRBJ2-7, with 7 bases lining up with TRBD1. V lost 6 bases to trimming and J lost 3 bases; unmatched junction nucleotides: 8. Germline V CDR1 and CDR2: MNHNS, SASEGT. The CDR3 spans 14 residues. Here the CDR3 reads CASSLRDSYYEQYV. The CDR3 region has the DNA TGTGCCAGCAGCCTCCGGGACAGCTACTACGAGCAGTACGTC.

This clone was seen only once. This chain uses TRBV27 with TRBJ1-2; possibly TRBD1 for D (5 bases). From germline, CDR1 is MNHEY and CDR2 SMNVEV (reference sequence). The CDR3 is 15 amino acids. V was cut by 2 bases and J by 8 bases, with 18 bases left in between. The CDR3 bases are TGTGCCAGCAGTTTACAGGTGAGCTGGGGGTGGGGCTACACCTTC. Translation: CASSLQVSWGWGYTF.

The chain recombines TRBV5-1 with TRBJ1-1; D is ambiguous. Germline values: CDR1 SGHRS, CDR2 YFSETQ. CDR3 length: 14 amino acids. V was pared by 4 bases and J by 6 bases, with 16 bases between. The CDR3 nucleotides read TGCGCCAGCAGCGGTACCCGACCGGACGCTGAAGCTTTCTTT. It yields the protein CASSGTRPDAEAFF.

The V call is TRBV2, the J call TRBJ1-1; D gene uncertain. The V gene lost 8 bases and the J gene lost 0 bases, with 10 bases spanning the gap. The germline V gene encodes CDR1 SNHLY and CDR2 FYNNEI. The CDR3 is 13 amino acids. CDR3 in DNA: TGTGCCAGCCGTAACAGCTTGAACACTGAAGCTTTCTTT. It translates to CASRNSLNTEAFF.

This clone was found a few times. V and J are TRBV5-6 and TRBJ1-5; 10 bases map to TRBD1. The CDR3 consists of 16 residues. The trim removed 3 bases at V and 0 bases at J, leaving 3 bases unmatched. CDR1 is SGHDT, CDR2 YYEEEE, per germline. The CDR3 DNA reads TGTGCCAGCAGCTGGGGGACAGGGGATAGCAATCAGCCCCAGCATTTT. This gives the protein CASSWGTGDSNQPQHF.

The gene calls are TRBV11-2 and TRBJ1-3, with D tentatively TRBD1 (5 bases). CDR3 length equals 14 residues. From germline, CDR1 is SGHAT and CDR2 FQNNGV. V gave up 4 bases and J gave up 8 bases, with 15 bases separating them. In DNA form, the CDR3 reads TGTGCCAGCAGCTACAGTTGGCAGGGCGACACCATATATTTT. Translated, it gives CASSYSWQGDTIYF.

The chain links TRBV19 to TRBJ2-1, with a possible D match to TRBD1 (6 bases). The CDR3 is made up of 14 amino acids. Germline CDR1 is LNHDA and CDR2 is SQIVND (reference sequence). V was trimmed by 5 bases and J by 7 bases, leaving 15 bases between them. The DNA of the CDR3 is TGTGCCAGTAGTGCCAAGACAGGACTTAATGAGCAGTTCTTC. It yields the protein CASSAKTGLNEQFF.